The rows below give T cell receptor beta chains drawn from one sample of a study of blood T cells in healthy people across ages. MiXCR, applied by TCRdb to the 5' RACE reads, yields one record per CDR3 protein. The repertoire holds about 640,000 distinct CDR3 sequences, under 30% seen once, with around 14% in the top ten. Sequenced material: blood. The source is an elderly woman in good health. Both conserved end residues are part of each CDR3. The order of the fields is V gene, CDR3 protein.

TRBV3-1,CASSQNDRNTIYF
TRBV29-1,CSVAEGISSYNEQFF
TRBV13,CASSLASTGRLYNEQFF
TRBV9,CASSVGFWGLNCNEQFF
TRBV9,CASSVNVAYGYTF
TRBV7-2,CASSSFGTSSADTQYF
TRBV20-1,CSAAFWRGEDNEQFF
TRBV4-2,CASSQDLNTQGLYEQYF
TRBV6-5,CASSYAAHNNSPLHF
TRBV13,CASSLNGRYYEQYF
TRBV9,CASSVDASGVSSYEQYF
TRBV7-2,CASSPVDRRSSYEQYF
TRBV9,CASSLGQGPLYGYTF
TRBV10-3,CAIRLAGGLSDEQFF
TRBV5-5,CASSLADGRNEKLFF
TRBV20-1,CSLQDSGYNEQFF
TRBV14,CASRSLGEGYTEAFF
TRBV12-3/TRBV12-4,CAGIGRRSQSTGELFF
TRBV5-4,CASSSGQVSTDTQYF
TRBV4-3,CASSRGRQGGQNKGYTF
TRBV7-2,CASSLDGPYGYTF
TRBV7-8,CASSLGDRGYGYTF
TRBV18,CASSPLWVMNTEAFF
TRBV20-1,CSARVLRGGGTDTQYF
TRBV6-1,CASSEYGQGARVFF
TRBV20-1,CSARFQAQETQYF
TRBV6-1,CASSEGSGLAKNIQYF
TRBV5-5,CASILDREGNTIYF
TRBV5-1,CASRRGGQVNTEAFF
TRBV27,CASSPSGAEGYTF
TRBV27,CASSSLGSGGETQYF
TRBV5-1,CASSSRTAKTGELFF
TRBV29-1,CSALDRAKNIQYF
TRBV7-2,CASSQTGEIYHEQYF
TRBV28,CASSPGGQDTGELFF
TRBV28,CASRIQGHTEAFF
TRBV7-9,CASSPRDRGSYNEQFF
TRBV12-3/TRBV12-4,CASRTMVLAARSGANVLTF
TRBV7-8,CASSLNQPPDTQYF
TRBV5-6,CASSFEQGMNEKLFF
TRBV30,CALRQAYEQYF
TRBV6-1,CASSEPVGKVAKNIQYF
TRBV6-1,CASSAVGTANTEAFF
TRBV3-1,CASSRTGEYYGYTF
TRBV6-6,CASSTQAGSGEQYF
TRBV6-6,CASSYVAAGQYF
TRBV7-8,CASSPRLAGGRRDTQYF
TRBV9,CASSAGTSGGHETQYF
TRBV30,CAWSPKGRPGSYDEQFF
TRBV5-1,CASKRDNTDTQYF
TRBV20-1,CSGMGQDNSYEQYF